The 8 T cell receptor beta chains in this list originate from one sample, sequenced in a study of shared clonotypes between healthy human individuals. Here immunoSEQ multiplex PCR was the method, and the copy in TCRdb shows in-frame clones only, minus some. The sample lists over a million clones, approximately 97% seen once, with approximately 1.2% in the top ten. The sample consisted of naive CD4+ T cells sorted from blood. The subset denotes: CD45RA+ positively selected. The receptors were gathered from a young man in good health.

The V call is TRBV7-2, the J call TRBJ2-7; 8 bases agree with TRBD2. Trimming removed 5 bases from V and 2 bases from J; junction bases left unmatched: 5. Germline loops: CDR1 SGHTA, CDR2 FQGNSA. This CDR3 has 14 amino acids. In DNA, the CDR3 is TGTGCCAGCAGCCCTCAGGGACTAGCCTACGAGCAGTACTTC. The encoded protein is CASSPQGLAYEQYF.

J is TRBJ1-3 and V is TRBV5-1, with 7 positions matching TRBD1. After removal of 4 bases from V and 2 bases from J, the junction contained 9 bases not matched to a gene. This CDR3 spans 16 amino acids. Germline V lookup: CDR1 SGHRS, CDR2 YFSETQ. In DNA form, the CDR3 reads TGCGCCAGCAGCCCCATGGACAGGACAACTGGAAACACCATATATTTT. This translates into CASSPMDRTTGNTIYF.

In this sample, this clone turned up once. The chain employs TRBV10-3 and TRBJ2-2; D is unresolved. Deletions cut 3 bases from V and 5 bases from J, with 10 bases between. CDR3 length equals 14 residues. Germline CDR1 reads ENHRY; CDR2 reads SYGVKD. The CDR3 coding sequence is TGTGCCATCAGTGAAATGCAGCCGACCGGGGAGCTGTTTTTT. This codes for CAISEMQPTGELFF.

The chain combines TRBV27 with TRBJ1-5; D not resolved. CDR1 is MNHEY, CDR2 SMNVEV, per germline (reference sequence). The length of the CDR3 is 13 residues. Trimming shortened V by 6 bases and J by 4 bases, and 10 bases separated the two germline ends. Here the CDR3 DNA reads TGTGCCAGCAGAGGGATGGGTAATCAGCCCCAGCATTTT. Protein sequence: CASRGMGNQPQHF.

CDR3 bases: TGCGCCAGCAGCTTGGCAGTTGATCATACCTACGAGCAGTACTTC. Translated, it gives CASSLAVDHTYEQYF. J is TRBJ2-7 and V is TRBV5-1; no clear D gene. The V gene lost 0 bases and the J gene lost 2 bases, with 12 bases spanning the gap. The CDR3 has 15 residues. Germline V lookup: CDR1 SGHRS, CDR2 YFSETQ.

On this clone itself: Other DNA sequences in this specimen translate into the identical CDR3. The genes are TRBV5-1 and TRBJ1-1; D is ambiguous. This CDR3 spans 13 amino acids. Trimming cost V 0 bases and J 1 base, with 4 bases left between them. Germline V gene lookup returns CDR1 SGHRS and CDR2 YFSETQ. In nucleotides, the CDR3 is TGCGCCAGCAGCTTGGATGCGAACACTGAAGCTTTCTTT. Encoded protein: CASSLDANTEAFF.

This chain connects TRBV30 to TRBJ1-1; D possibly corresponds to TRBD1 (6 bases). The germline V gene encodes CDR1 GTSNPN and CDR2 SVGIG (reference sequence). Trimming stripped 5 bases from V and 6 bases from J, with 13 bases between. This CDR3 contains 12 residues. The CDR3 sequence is CAWGVWGPEAFF. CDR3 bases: TGTGCCTGGGGGGTGTGGGGGCCTGAAGCTTTCTTT.

The CDR3 region is CSAPSPETQYF. In nucleotides, the CDR3 is TGCAGTGCGCCATCACCGGAGACCCAGTACTTC. The chain employs TRBV20-1 and TRBJ2-5; D not certain. V lost 6 bases, J lost 5 bases, and 10 bases lay in between. The germline gives CDR1 DFQATT, CDR2 SNEGSKA (reference sequence). The CDR3 length is 11 residues.